Listed below are T cell receptor beta chains from one sample, sequenced in a study of T cell repertoires in cytomegalovirus infection. TCRdb re-derived calls from the reads in MiXCR, one entry per CDR3 protein. The sample carries about half a million distinct CDR3 sequences, about 33% recorded once. Antigens for these TCRs are unknown. The sequencing here drew on cultured PBMCs, taken from culture after CMV antigen stimulation. These receptors were collected from a human donor in good health (CMV status not recorded). Some clones in this sample may be carry-over from other donors' samples. Each CDR3 is given with its conserved first and last residue. A D gene is named only where the DNA matches it firmly. The size field is filled for only some rows; it gives once, few, many or a size class.

v_gene	abundance	d_gene	j_gene	CDR3aa	CDR3nt
TRBV28	-	-	TRBJ1-4	CASSGPLGGEKLFF	TGTGCCAGCAGTGGGCCGCTCGGGGGTGAAAAACTGTTTTTT
TRBV7-2	many	-	TRBJ2-5	CASSATKVDQYF	TGTGCCAGCAGCGCAACCAAGGTCGACCAGTACTTC
TRBV20-1	-	TRBD2	TRBJ2-5	CSARDPASGQETQYF	TGCAGTGCTAGAGATCCAGCTAGCGGCCAAGAGACCCAGTACTTC
TRBV4-3	few	-	TRBJ2-1	CASSQDGRDNEQFF	TGCGCCAGCAGCCAAGACGGACGTGACAATGAGCAGTTCTTC
TRBV4-1	-	TRBD1	TRBJ1-5	CASSQGTGEIGQPQHF	TGCGCCAGCAGCCAAGGAACAGGGGAGATTGGTCAGCCCCAGCATTTT
TRBV30	few	TRBD2	TRBJ2-2	CACRKPTSGEKNTGELFF	TGTGCCTGCCGGAAACCGACTAGCGGGGAGAAGAACACCGGGGAGCTGTTTTTT
TRBV12-3/TRBV12-4	-	TRBD1	TRBJ1-1	CASSTGGTNTEAFF	TGTGCCAGCAGTACAGGGGGAACGAACACTGAAGCTTTCTTT
TRBV27	-	-	TRBJ1-1	CARTPTVMNTEAFF	TGTGCCAGAACTCCGACAGTCATGAACACTGAAGCTTTCTTT
TRBV7-8	-	TRBD2	TRBJ2-2	CASSQVLAGRELFF	TGTGCCAGCAGCCAGGTTCTAGCGGGACGGGAGCTGTTTTTT
TRBV7-2	many	TRBD2	TRBJ2-7	CASSLRLAGSYEQYF	TGTGCCAGCAGCTTAAGACTAGCGGGATCCTACGAGCAGTACTTC
TRBV4-1	-	-	TRBJ1-1	CASSPEGEGYSEAFF	TGCGCCAGCAGCCCCGAGGGGGAAGGGTATAGTGAAGCTTTCTTT
TRBV20-1	-	-	TRBJ1-5	CSANDGEYSNQPQHF	TGCAGTGCCAACGACGGTGAATATAGCAATCAGCCCCAGCATTTT
TRBV7-6	many	TRBD1	TRBJ1-6	CASSLAPRGFGSPLHF	TGTGCCAGCAGCTTAGCGCCCAGGGGGTTCGGGTCACCCCTCCACTTT
TRBV2	-	-	TRBJ2-1	CASSEMERESYNEQFF	TGTGCCAGCAGTGAAATGGAACGGGAGTCGTACAATGAGCAGTTCTTC
TRBV4-1	-	TRBD1	TRBJ2-7	CASSREGTAASEQYF	TGCGCCAGCAGCCGAGAGGGGACAGCCGCCTCCGAGCAGTACTTC
TRBV29-1	-	-	TRBJ1-5	CSVAGSLAQPQHF	TGCAGCGTTGCAGGCAGCCTAGCTCAGCCCCAGCATTTT
TRBV15	-	TRBD2	TRBJ2-1	CATSWASGSSEQFF	TGTGCCACCAGCTGGGCTAGCGGGAGTTCTGAGCAGTTCTTC
TRBV6-2/TRBV6-3	-	TRBD2	TRBJ2-1	CASSTLSLAGGGYNEQFF	TGTGCCAGCAGTACCCTCTCCCTAGCGGGGGGGGGCTACAATGAGCAGTTCTTC
TRBV12-3/TRBV12-4	few	-	TRBJ1-2	CASSPPRVDSYGYTF	TGTGCCAGCAGTCCCCCCAGGGTGGATAGCTATGGCTACACCTTC
TRBV7-2	many	TRBD2	TRBJ2-1	CASSPTSGNEQFF	TGTGCCAGCAGCCCAACTAGCGGCAATGAGCAGTTCTTC
TRBV30	-	TRBD1	TRBJ1-4	CAWKQGVGEKLFF	TGTGCCTGGAAACAGGGGGTCGGCGAAAAACTGTTTTTT
TRBV7-8	many	-	TRBJ1-2	CASSLNHDYGYTF	TGTGCCAGCAGTCTCAATCATGACTATGGCTACACCTTC
TRBV6-6	many	-	TRBJ2-1	CASSYLQGSVDEQFF	TGTGCCAGCAGTTACCTGCAGGGGAGTGTTGATGAGCAGTTCTTC